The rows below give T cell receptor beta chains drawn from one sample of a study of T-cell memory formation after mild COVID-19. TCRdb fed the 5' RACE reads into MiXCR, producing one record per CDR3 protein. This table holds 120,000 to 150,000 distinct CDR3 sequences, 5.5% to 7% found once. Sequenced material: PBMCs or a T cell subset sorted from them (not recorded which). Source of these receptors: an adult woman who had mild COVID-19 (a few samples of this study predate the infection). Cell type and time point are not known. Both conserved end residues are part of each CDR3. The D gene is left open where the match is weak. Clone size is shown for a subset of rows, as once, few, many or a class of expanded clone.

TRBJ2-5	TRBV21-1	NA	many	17	CASSKSSADRGQETQYF	TGTGCCAGCAGCAAAAGTAGCGCGGACAGGGGGCAAGAGACCCAGTACTTC
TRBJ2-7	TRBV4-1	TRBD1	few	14	CASSGTADSYEQYF	TGCGCCTCGTCCGGGACAGCGGATTCCTACGAGCAGTACTTC
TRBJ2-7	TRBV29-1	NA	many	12	CSVRDITSGQYF	TGCAGCGTAAGGGACATTACATCGGGTCAGTACTTC
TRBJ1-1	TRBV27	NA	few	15	CASSLLARGNTEAFF	TGTGCCAGCAGTTTATTGGCCCGGGGGAACACTGAAGCTTTCTTT
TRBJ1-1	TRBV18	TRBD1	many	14	CASSPQDRGTEAFF	TGTGCCAGCTCACCACAGGACAGGGGCACTGAAGCTTTCTTT
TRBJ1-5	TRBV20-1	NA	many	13	CSAHRDPNQPQHF	TGCAGTGCGCACCGGGACCCAAATCAGCCCCAGCATTTT
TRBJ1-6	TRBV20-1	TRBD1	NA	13	CSAGQGNNSPLHF	TGCAGTGCCGGACAGGGGAATAATTCACCCCTCCACTTT
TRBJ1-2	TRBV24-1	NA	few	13	CAAQDGANYGYTF	TGTGCCGCGCAGGATGGAGCTAACTATGGCTACACCTTC
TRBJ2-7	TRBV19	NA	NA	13	CASSGRTSYEQYF	TGTGCCAGTAGCGGGCGCACCTCCTACGAGCAGTACTTC
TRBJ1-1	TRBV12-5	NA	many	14	CASALPPGTTEAFF	TGTGCTAGTGCCCTCCCTCCTGGAACCACTGAAGCTTTCTTT
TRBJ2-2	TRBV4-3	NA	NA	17	CASSQEALPTSTGELFF	TGCGCCAGCAGCCAAGAGGCCCTTCCGACTTCTACCGGGGAGCTGTTTTTT
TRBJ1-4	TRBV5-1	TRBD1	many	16	CASSGQDLATNEKLFF	TGCGCCAGCAGCGGACAGGACCTTGCAACTAATGAAAAACTGTTTTTT
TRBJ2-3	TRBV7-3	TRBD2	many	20	CASSQTGLAGVALATDTQYF	TGTGCCAGCAGCCAAACGGGACTAGCGGGAGTCGCCTTAGCCACAGATACGCAGTATTTT
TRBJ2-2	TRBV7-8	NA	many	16	CASSSQTGGNTGELFF	TGTGCCAGCAGCTCTCAGACGGGGGGCAACACCGGGGAGCTGTTTTTT
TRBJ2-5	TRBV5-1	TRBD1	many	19	CASSPGTGKLSVPQETQYF	TGCGCCAGCAGTCCCGGGACAGGGAAATTAAGCGTCCCACAAGAGACCCAGTACTTC
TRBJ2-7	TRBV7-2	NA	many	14	CASSRAGVSYEQYF	TGTGCCAGCAGCCGTGCGGGCGTCTCCTACGAGCAGTACTTC
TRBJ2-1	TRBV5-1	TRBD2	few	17	CASSLAKASGSIWEQFF	TGCGCCAGCAGCTTGGCCAAGGCTAGCGGGAGCATCTGGGAGCAGTTCTTC
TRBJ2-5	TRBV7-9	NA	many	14	CASSSLRGEETQYF	TGTGCCAGCAGCTCGCTTCGGGGCGAAGAGACCCAGTACTTC
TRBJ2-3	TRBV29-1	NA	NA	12	CSVAGPTDTQYF	TGCAGCGTTGCGGGCCCCACAGATACGCAGTATTTT
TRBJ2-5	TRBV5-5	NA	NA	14	CASSLGARGETQYF	TGTGCCAGCAGCTTGGGGGCGCGCGGGGAGACCCAGTACTTC
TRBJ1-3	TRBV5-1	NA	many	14	CASSLGPAGNTIYF	TGCGCCAGCAGCTTGGGGCCAGCCGGAAACACCATATATTTT
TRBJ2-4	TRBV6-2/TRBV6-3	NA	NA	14	CASSFTGYKNIQYF	TGTGCCAGCAGTTTCACAGGGTACAAAAACATTCAGTACTTC
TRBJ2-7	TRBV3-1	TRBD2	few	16	CASSPKTSGRADEQYF	TGTGCCAGCAGCCCTAAAACTAGCGGGAGGGCTGACGAGCAGTACTTC
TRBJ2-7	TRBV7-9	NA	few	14	CASSYGGPFPEQYF	TGTGCCAGCAGCTACGGCGGGCCTTTTCCCGAGCAGTACTTC
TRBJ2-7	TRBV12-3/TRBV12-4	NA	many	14	CASTSPLHAYEQYF	TGTGCCAGCACCTCACCCCTTCATGCCTACGAGCAGTACTTC
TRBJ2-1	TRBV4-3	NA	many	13	CASSQIDYDEQFF	TGCGCCAGCAGCCAAATAGATTACGATGAGCAGTTCTTC
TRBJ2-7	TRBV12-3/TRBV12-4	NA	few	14	CASSLGGGLYEQYF	TGTGCCAGCAGTTTAGGAGGAGGGTTGTACGAGCAGTACTTC
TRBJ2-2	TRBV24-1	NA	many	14	CATSVQGGTGELFF	TGTGCCACCAGTGTTCAGGGGGGCACCGGGGAGCTGTTTTTT
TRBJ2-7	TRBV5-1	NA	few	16	CASSLGAFQVTNEQYF	TGCGCCAGCAGCTTGGGGGCCTTTCAGGTGACAAATGAGCAGTACTTC
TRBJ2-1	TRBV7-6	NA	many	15	CASSLIQSSYNEQFF	TGTGCCAGCAGCTTAATACAGAGCTCCTACAATGAGCAGTTCTTC
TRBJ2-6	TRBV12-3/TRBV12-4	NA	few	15	CASSFTFSGANVLTF	TGTGCCAGCAGTTTTACCTTTTCTGGGGCCAACGTCCTGACTTTC
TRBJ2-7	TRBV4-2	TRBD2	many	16	CASSRWTSGSFYEQYF	TGTGCCAGCAGCCGCTGGACTAGCGGGAGTTTCTACGAGCAGTACTTC
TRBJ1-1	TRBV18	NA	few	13	CASSRSENTEAFF	TGTGCCAGCTCACGATCAGAGAACACTGAAGCTTTCTTT
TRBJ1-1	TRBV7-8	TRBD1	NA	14	CASSSRQGSTEAFF	TGTGCCAGCAGCTCCAGACAGGGCAGCACTGAAGCTTTCTTT
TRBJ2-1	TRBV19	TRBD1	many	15	CASRSDRGTYNEQFF	TGTGCCAGTAGATCGGACAGGGGTACCTACAATGAGCAGTTCTTC
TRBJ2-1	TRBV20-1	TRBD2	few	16	CSARDGGRPAYNEQFF	TGCAGTGCTAGAGACGGCGGGAGGCCGGCTTACAATGAGCAGTTCTTC
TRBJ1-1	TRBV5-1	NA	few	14	CASKMGTLGTEAFF	TGCGCCAGCAAAATGGGGACGCTGGGGACTGAAGCTTTCTTT
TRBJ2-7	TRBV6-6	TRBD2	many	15	CASSSPTSGRYEQYF	TGTGCCAGCAGTTCCCCGACTAGCGGGAGATACGAGCAGTACTTC
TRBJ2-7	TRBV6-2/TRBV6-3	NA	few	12	CASRDSYYEQYF	TGTGCCAGCAGGGACAGTTACTACGAGCAGTACTTC
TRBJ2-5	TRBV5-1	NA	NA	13	CASSSEYQETQYF	TGCGCCAGCAGCTCGGAATACCAAGAGACCCAGTACTTC